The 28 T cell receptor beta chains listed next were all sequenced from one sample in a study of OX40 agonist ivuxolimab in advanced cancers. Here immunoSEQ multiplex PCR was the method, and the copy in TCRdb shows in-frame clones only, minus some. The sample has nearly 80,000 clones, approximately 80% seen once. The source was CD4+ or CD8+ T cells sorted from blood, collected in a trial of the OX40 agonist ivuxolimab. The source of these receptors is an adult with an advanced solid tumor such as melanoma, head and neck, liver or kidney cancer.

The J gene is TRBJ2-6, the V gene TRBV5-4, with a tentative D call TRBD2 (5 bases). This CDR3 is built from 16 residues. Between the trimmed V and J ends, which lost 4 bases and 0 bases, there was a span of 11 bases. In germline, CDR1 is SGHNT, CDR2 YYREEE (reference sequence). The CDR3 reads CASSRDINSGANVLTF. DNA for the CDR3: TGTGCCAGCAGCCGGGATATCAACTCTGGGGCCAACGTCCTGACTTTC.

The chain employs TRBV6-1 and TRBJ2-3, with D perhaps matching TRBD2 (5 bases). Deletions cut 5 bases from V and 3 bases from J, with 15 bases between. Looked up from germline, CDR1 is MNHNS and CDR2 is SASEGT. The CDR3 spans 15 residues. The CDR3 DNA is TGTGCCAGCAGTCCGAGAGGAAGGGAGACAGATACGCAGTATTTT. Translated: CASSPRGRETDTQYF.

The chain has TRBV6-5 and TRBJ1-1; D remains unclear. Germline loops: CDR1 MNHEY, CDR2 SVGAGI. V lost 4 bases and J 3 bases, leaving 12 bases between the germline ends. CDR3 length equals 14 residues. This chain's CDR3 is CASSLGGRDTEAFF. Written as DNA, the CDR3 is TGTGCCAGCAGTTTGGGAGGCCGGGACACTGAAGCTTTCTTT.

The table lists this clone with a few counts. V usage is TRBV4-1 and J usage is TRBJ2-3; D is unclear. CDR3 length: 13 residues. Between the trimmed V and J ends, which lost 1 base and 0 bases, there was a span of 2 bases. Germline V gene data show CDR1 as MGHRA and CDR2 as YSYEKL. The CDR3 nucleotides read TGCGCCAGCAGCCAAGCTAGCACAGATACGCAGTATTTT. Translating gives CASSQASTDTQYF.

CDR3 in DNA: TGTGCCAGCAGGGCTCCTCAGGGGGCCCATCAGCCCCAGCATTTT. It codes for CASRAPQGAHQPQHF. This chain connects TRBV6-1 to TRBJ1-5; 8 nucleotides align to TRBD1. Germline CDR1 and CDR2: MNHNS and SASEGT. V shed 6 bases and J 5 bases; nucleotides not matched to a gene: 9. This CDR3 contains 15 residues.

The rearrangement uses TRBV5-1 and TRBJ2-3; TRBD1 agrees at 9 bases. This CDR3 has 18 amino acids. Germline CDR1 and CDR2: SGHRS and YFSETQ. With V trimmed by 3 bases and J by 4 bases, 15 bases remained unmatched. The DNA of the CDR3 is TGCGCCAGCAGCTCACGTGGTTCCGGGACAGGGTTCTCAGATACGCAGTATTTT. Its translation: CASSSRGSGTGFSDTQYF.

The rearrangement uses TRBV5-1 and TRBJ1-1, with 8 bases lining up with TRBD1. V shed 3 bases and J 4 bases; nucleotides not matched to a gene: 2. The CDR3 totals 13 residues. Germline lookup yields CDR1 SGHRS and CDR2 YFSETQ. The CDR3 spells CASSSGQATEAFF. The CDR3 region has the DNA TGCGCCAGCAGCTCGGGACAGGCCACTGAAGCTTTCTTT.

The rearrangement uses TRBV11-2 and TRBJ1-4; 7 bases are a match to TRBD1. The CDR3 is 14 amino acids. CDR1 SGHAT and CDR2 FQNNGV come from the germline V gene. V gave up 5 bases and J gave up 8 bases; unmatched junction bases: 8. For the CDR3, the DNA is TGTGCCAGCAGCCCACAGGGGAACCGCGAAAAACTGTTTTTT. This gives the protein CASSPQGNREKLFF.

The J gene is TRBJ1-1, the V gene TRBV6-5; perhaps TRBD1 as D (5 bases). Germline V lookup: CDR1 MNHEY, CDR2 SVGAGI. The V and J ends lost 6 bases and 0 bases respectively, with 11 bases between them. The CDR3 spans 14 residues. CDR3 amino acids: CASRGTAMNTEAFF. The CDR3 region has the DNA TGTGCCAGCAGAGGGACTGCGATGAACACTGAAGCTTTCTTT.

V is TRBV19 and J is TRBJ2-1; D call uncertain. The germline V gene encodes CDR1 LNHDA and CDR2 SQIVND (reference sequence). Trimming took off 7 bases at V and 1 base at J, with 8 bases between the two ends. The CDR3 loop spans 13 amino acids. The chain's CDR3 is CASMGRSYNEQFF. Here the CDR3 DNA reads TGTGCCAGTATGGGCAGGTCCTACAATGAGCAGTTCTTC. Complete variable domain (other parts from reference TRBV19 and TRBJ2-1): DGGITQSPKYLFRKEGQNVTLSCEQNLNHDAMYWYRQDPGQGLRLIYYSQIVNDFQKGDIAEGYSVSREKKESFPLTVTSAQKNPTAFYLCASMGRSYNEQFFGPGTRLTVL.

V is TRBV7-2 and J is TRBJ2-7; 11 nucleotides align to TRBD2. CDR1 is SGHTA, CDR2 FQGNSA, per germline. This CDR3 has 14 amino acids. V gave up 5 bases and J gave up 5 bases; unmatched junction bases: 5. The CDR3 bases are TGTGCCAGCAGCCCGAGACTAGCGGGGCACGAGCAGTACTTC. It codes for CASSPRLAGHEQYF. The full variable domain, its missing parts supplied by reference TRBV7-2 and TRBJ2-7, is GAGVSQSPSNKVTEKGKDVELRCDPISGHTALYWYRQSLGQGLEFLIYFQGNSAPDKSGLPSDRFSAERTGGSVSTLTIQRTQQEDSAVYLCASSPRLAGHEQYFGPGTRLTVT.

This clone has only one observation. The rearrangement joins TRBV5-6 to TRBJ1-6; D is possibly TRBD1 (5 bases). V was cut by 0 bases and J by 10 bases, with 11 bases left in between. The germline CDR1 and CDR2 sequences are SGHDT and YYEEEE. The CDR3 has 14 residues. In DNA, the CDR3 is TGTGCCAGCAGCTTGGACAGAAGGGGATCACCCCTCCACTTT. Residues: CASSLDRRGSPLHF. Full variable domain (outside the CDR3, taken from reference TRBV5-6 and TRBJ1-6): DAGVTQSPTHLIKTRGQQVTLRCSPKSGHDTVSWYQQALGQGPQFIFQYYEEEERQRGNFPDRFSGHQFPNYSSELNVNALLLGDSALYLCASSLDRRGSPLHFGNGTRLTVT.

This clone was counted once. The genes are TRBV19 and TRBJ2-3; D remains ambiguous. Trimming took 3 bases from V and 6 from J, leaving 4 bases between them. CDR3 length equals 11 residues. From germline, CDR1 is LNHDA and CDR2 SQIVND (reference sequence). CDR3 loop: CASSIGDTQYF. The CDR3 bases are TGTGCCAGTAGTATTGGGGATACGCAGTATTTT.

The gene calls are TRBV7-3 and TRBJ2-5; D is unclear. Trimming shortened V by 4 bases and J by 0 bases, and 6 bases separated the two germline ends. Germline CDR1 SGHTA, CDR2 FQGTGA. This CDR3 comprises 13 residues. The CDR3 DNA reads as TGTGCCAGCAGCTCGGTGTACCAAGAGACCCAGTACTTC. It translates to CASSSVYQETQYF.

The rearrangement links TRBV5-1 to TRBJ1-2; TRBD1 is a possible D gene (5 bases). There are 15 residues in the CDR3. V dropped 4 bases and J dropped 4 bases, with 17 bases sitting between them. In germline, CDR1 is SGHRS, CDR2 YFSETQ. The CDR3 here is CASSLAGRGLYGYTF. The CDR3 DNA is TGCGCCAGCAGCCTCGCCGGGAGGGGCCTCTATGGCTACACCTTC.

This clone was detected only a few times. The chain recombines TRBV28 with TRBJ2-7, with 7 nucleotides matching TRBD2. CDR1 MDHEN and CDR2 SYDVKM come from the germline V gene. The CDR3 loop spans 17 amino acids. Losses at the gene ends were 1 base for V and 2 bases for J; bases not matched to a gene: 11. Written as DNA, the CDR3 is TGTGCCAGCAGTTTATTCGGTGGGTCTAGCGGAACCTACGAGCAGTACTTC. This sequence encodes CASSLFGGSSGTYEQYF.

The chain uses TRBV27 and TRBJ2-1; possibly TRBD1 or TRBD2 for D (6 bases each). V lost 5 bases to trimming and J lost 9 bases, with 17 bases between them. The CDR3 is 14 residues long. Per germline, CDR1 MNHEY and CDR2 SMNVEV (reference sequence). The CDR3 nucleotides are TGTGCCAGCAGTCCTTACCCACAGGGAGGTGAGCAGTTCTTC. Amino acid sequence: CASSPYPQGGEQFF.

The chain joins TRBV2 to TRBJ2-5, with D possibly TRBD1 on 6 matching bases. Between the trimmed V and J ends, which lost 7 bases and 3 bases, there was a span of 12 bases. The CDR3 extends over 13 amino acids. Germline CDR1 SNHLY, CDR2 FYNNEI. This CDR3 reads CASTDRSEETQYF. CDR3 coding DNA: TGTGCCAGCACTGACAGGTCGGAAGAGACCCAGTACTTC.

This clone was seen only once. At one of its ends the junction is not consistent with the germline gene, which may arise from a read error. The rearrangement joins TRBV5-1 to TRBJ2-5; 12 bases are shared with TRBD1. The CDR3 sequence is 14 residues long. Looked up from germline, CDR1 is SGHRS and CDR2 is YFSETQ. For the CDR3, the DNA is TGCGCCAGCAGCTTCATCGGGACAGGGGGCCCGGTGGACTTC. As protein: CASSFIGTGGPVDF.

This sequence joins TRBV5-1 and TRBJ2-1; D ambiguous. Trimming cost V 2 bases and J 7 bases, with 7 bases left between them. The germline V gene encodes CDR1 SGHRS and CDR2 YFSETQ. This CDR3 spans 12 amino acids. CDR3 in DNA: TGCGCCAGCAGCTTACTACAGAATGAGCAGTTCTTC. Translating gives CASSLLQNEQFF.

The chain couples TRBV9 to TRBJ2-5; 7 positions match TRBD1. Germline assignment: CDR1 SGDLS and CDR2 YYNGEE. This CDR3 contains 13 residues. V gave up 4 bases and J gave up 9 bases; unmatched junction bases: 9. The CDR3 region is CASSPTGLGAQYF. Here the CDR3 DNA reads TGTGCCAGCAGCCCGACAGGGTTGGGGGCCCAGTACTTC.

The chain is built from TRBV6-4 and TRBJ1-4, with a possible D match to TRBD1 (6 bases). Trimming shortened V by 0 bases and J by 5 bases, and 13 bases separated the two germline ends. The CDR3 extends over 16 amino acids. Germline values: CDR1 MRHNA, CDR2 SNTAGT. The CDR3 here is CASSDSRGTGNEKLFF. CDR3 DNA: TGTGCCAGCAGTGACTCGAGGGGGACGGGGAATGAAAAACTGTTTTTT.

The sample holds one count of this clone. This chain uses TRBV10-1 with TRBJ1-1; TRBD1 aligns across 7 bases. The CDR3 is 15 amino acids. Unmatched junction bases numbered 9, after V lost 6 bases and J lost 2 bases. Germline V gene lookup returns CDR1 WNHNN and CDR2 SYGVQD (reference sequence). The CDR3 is CASRSGTDHNTEAFF. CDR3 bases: TGCGCCAGCAGGTCCGGGACAGACCATAACACTGAAGCTTTCTTT.

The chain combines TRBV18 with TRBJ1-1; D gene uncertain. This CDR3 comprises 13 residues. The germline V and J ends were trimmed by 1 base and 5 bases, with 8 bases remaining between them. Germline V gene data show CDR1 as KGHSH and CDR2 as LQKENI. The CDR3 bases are TGTGCCAGCTCACCACAGGGTTGGACTGAAGCTTTCTTT. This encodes CASSPQGWTEAFF.

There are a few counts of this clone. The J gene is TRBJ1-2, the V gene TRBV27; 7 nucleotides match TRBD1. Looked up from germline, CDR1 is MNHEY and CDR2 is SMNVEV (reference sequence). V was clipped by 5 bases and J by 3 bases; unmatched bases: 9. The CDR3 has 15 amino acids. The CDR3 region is CASSKQGRGDYGYTF. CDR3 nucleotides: TGTGCCAGCAGTAAACAGGGGAGGGGGGACTATGGCTACACCTTC.

The chain's CDR3 is CASSQGTGAYGETQYF. DNA for the CDR3: TGTGCCAGCAGCCAAGGGACAGGGGCATATGGGGAGACCCAGTACTTC. The V call is TRBV14, the J call TRBJ2-5, with 9 bases identical to TRBD1. CDR3 length: 16 residues. Trimming took 1 base from V and 5 from J; bases not matched to a gene: 8. CDR1 is SGHDN and CDR2 is FVKESK in the germline V gene.

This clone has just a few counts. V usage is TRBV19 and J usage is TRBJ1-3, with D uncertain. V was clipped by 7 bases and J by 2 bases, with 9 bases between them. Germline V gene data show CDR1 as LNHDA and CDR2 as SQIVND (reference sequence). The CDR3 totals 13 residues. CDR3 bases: TGTGCCAGTAATAGGACTCCTGGAAACACCATATATTTT. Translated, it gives CASNRTPGNTIYF.

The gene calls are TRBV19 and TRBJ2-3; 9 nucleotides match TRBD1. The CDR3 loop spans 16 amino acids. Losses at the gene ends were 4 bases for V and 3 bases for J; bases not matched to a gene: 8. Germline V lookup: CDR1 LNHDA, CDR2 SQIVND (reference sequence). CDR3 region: CASSRGQGGFTDTQYF. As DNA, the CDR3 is TGTGCCAGTAGTAGGGGACAGGGTGGATTTACAGATACGCAGTATTTT.